This T cell receptor (beta chain) came from a study of blood T cell repertoires in COVID-19. In the study overall: The United States, Italy and Spain supplied acute and convalescent COVID-19 samples. T cells, B-cell-depleted T cells, or PBMCs supplied cDNA or gDNA.

Authors' analysis steps: From reference gene primer amplification, estimates of nucleated cell counts were derived. Method: immunoSEQ multiplex PCR; TCRdb's copy keeps in-frame clones and lacks some. V and J calls and clone size are those listed in that table; D and trimming were worked out from the DNA. Here the sample spans under 500,000 clones, more than 85% being singletons. The sequenced material came from peripheral blood. The source of this sequence is a woman in her twenties or thirties with acute or convalescent COVID-19.

CDR3 DNA: TGCGCCAGCAGTGAGGTCGGGGGGAGCTCCTACGAGCAGTACTTC. It yields the protein CASSEVGGSSYEQYF. The genes are TRBV10-2 and TRBJ2-7; 7 nucleotides agree with TRBD2. The ends lost 2 bases at V and 0 bases at J; junction bases unmatched: 4. The germline V gene encodes CDR1 WSHSY and CDR2 SAAADI. This CDR3 region has 15 residues.